A selection of T cell receptor beta chains follows, all from one sample in a study of blood T cell repertoires in COVID-19. Data came from immunoSEQ multiplex PCR; TCRdb stores just in-frame clones and leaves some out. The sample lists about 440,000 clones, approximately 90% seen once, with around 4.4% in the top ten. The specimen sequenced was peripheral blood. Source of these receptors: a woman aged 30 to 39 with acute or convalescent COVID-19. Both conserved end residues are part of each CDR3. D genes are given only for firm matches.

. | TRBJ2-2 | TRBV6-5 | CASIFYRGSAGELFF | TGTGCCAGCATTTTTTATAGGGGGAGTGCCGGGGAGCTGTTTTTT
. | TRBJ2-6 | TRBV21-1 | CASSITGTGCSGANVLTF | TGTGCCAGCAGCATCACCGGGACAGGGTGTTCTGGGGCCAACGTCCTGACTTTC
. | TRBJ2-7 | TRBV4-2 | CASSQEAGGRAYEQYF | TGTGCCAGCAGCCAAGAAGCCGGTGGGAGAGCCTACGAGCAGTACTTC
TRBD1 | TRBJ2-3 | TRBV9 | CASSVKTGNEADTQYF | TGTGCCAGCAGCGTTAAGACAGGGAACGAGGCAGATACGCAGTATTTT
. | TRBJ2-7 | TRBV12-5 | CASGLTSTTYEQYF | TGTGCTAGTGGTTTGACCTCAACAACCTACGAGCAGTACTTC
TRBD1 | TRBJ1-6 | TRBV9 | CASSAPSQGVNSPLHF | TGTGCCAGCAGCGCCCCATCACAGGGGGTAAATTCACCCCTCCACTTT
. | TRBJ1-2 | TRBV30 | CAWSFAGYGYTF | TGTGCCTGGAGTTTCGCCGGGTATGGCTACACCTTC
TRBD1 | TRBJ1-1 | TRBV10-3 | CAISSQGNEAFF | TGTGCCATCAGTTCACAGGGGAATGAAGCTTTCTTT
TRBD1 | TRBJ1-1 | TRBV3-1/TRBV3-2 | CASSRQGSMNTEAFF | TGTGCCAGCAGTCGACAGGGAAGTATGAACACTGAAGCTTTCTTT
. | TRBJ1-1 | TRBV19 | CASSIDGGNTEAFF | TGTGCCAGTAGTATAGACGGGGGAAACACTGAAGCTTTCTTT
. | TRBJ2-2 | TRBV3-1/TRBV3-2 | CASSHRLAGTGELFF | TGTGCCAGCAGCCACAGGCTAGCAGGCACCGGGGAGCTGTTTTTT
TRBD2 | TRBJ2-5 | TRBV5-4 | CASRLAGGTGTQYF | TGTGCCAGCAGACTAGCGGGGGGTACGGGGACCCAGTACTTC
. | TRBJ2-3 | TRBV11-3 | CASSLFTSTDTQYF | TGTGCCAGCAGCTTATTCACTAGCACAGATACGCAGTATTTT
. | TRBJ2-4 | TRBV19 | CASRSQGEDIQYF | TGTGCCAGTAGGAGTCAGGGGGAGGACATTCAGTACTTC
TRBD1 | TRBJ1-2 | TRBV7-2 | CASSSTGIGYTF | TGTGCCAGCAGCTCGACAGGGATTGGCTACACCTTC
TRBD1 | TRBJ1-6 | TRBV30 | CAWSEDRGWRSPLHF | TGTGCCTGGAGTGAAGACAGGGGGTGGAGATCACCCCTCCACTTT
TRBD2 | TRBJ2-3 | TRBV10-2 | CASSPNGGGSDTQYF | TGCGCCAGCAGTCCCAATGGGGGAGGGTCGGATACGCAGTATTTT